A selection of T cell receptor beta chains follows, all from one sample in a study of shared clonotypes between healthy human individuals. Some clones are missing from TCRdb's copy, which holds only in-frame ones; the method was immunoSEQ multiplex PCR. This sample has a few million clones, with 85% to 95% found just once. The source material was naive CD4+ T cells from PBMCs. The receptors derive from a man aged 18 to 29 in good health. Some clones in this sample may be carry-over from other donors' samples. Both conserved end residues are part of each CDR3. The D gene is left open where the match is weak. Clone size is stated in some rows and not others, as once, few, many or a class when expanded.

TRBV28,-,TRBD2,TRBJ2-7,TGTGCCAGCAGCACTAGCGGGAGTCCCTTCCACTACGAGCAGTACTTC,CASSTSGSPFHYEQYF
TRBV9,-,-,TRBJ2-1,TGTGCCAGCAGCGCCCTGGACTCCGTAGGTGAGCAGTTCTTC,CASSALDSVGEQFF
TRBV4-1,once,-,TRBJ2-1,TGCGCCAGCAGCCCCAGGGGGGCAGGGAGCTCCTACAATGAGCAGTTCTTC,CASSPRGAGSSYNEQFF
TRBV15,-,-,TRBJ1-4,TGTGCCACCAGCAGATTCGCATCGGGGGGGATGTTTGAAAAACTGTTTTTT,CATSRFASGGMFEKLFF
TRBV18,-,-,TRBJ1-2,TGTGCCAGCTCACCTGACAGTAACTATGGCTACACCTTC,CASSPDSNYGYTF
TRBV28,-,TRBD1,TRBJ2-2,TGTGCCAGCAGAGAACGGGGGCTGGGACAGGGCCACACCGGGGAGCTGTTTTTT,CASRERGLGQGHTGELFF
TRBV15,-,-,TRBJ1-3,TGTGCCACCAGCGGTAGTGGACGGAGCTCTGGAAACACCATATATTTT,CATSGSGRSSGNTIYF
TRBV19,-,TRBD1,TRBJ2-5,TGTGCCAGTAGAGTAACCGGGACAGGACAAGAGACCCAGTACTTC,CASRVTGTGQETQYF
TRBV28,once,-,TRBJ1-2,TGTGCCAGCAACTCCGGACAGAACTATGGCTACACCTTC,CASNSGQNYGYTF
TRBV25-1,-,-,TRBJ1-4,TGTGCCAGCGGACAGTCTAATGAAAAACTGTTTTTT,CASGQSNEKLFF
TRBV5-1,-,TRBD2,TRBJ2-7,TGCGCCAGCAGCTTGGGTGGGACTAGCGGGAGCTACGAGCAGTACTTC,CASSLGGTSGSYEQYF
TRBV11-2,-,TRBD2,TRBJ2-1,TGTGCCAGCAGATCAAAGGGGGGACTAGCGGACTACAATGAGCAGTTCTTC,CASRSKGGLADYNEQFF
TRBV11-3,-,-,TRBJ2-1,TGTGCCAGCCCCCCTCGGGGACCCTCGCACAATGAGCAGTTCTTC,CASPPRGPSHNEQFF
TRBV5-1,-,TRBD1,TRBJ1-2,TGCGCCAGCAGCTTGACGGGACAGGTCTCCCTCGAGTATGGCTACACCTTC,CASSLTGQVSLEYGYTF
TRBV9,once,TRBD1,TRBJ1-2,TGTGCCAGCAGCCTAAGGACAGGGGGGAACTATGGCTACACCTTC,CASSLRTGGNYGYTF
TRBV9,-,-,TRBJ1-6,TGTGCCAGCAGCGTAATATCAGATGCGAGCTCACCCCTCCACTTT,CASSVISDASSPLHF
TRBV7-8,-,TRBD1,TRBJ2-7,TGTGCCAGCAGCTTCGGGGACAGCTCCTACGAGCAGTACTTC,CASSFGDSSYEQYF
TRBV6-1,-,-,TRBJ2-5,TGTGCCAGCAGTGTTGGTGGCGGCGGATACGGGGCCCAGTACTTC,CASSVGGGGYGAQYF
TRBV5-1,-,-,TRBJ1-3,TGCGCCAGCAGCTACGTTGTCGGGGGGACTGGAAACACCATATATTTT,CASSYVVGGTGNTIYF
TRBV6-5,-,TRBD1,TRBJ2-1,TGTGCGGGCCCGGGACAGGCGAGCTCCTACAATGAGCAGTTCTTC,CAGPGQASSYNEQFF
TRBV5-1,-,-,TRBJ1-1,TGCGCCAGCAGCTTGGTGGGGGGCCCCATGAACACTGAAGCTTTCTTT,CASSLVGGPMNTEAFF
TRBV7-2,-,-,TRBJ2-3,TGTGCCAGCAGCTTAGAGGCAGCCACAGATACGCAGTATTTT,CASSLEAATDTQYF
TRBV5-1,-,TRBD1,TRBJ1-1,TGCGCCAGCAGCGGAAGGACAGGGGCCCCGAACACTGAAGCTTTCTTT,CASSGRTGAPNTEAFF
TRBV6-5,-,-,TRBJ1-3,TGTGCCAGCAGTCCTCTCAGCGGAAACACCATATATTTT,CASSPLSGNTIYF
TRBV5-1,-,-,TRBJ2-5,TGCGCCAGCAGCTTCGGGGCAGTACAAGAGACCCAGTACTTC,CASSFGAVQETQYF
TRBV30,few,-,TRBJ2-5,TGTGCCTGGAGTGTAGCTAGCAGGGCCGGCCAGTACTTC,CAWSVASRAGQYF
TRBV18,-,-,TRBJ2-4,TGTGCCAGCTCTCTAGACGGGCCCTCTGGGTCCAAAAACATTCAGTACTTC,CASSLDGPSGSKNIQYF
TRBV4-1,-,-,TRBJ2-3,TGCGCCAGCAGCCAAGATACCAAGTATTGGTCCCCAGATACGCAGTATTTT,CASSQDTKYWSPDTQYF
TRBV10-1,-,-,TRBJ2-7,TGCGCCAGCAGTGGGCAGCCCCTCTACGAGCAGTACTTC,CASSGQPLYEQYF
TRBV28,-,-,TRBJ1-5,TGTGCCAGCAGTTTGGCAGAATCGTATAGCAATCAGCCCCAGCATTTT,CASSLAESYSNQPQHF
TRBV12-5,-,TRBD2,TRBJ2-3,TGTGCTAGTGGTTTGGTACTTGGCGGGAGGGGCCCAGATACGCAGTATTTT,CASGLVLGGRGPDTQYF